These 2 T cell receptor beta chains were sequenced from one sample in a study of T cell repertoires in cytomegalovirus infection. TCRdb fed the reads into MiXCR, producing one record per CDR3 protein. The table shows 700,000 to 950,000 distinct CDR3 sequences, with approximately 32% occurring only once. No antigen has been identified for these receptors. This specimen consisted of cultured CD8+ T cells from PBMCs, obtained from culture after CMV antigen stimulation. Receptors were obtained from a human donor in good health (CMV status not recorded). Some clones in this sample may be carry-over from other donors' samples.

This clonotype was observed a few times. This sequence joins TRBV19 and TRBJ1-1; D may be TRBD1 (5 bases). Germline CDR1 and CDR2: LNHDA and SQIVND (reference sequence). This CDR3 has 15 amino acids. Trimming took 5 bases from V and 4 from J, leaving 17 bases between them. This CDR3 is CASSLLAGGGTEAFF. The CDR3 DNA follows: TGTGCCAGTAGTCTACTCGCCGGGGGGGGCACTGAAGCTTTCTTT.

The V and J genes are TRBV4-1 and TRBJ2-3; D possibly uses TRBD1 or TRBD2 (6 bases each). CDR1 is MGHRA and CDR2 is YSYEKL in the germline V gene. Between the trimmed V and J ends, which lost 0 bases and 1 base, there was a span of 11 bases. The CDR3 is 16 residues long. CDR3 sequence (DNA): TGCGCCAGCAGCCAAGAAGGGGGGCAAGGCACAGATACGCAGTATTTT. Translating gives CASSQEGGQGTDTQYF.